The 30 T cell receptor beta chains given below trace back to one sample, sequenced in a study of blood T cell repertoires in COVID-19. Some clones are missing from TCRdb's copy, which holds only in-frame ones; the method was immunoSEQ multiplex PCR. This table has about 270,000 clones, 84% appearing once. Source material: peripheral blood. The receptors come from a human donor in a cohort sampled during active COVID-19.

The chain links TRBV21-1 to TRBJ2-5; the D call TRBD1 from the table was never checked on the DNA. TRBV21-1 is a pseudogene locus. The length of the CDR3 is 15 residues. This CDR3 reads CASRPSTGEKETQYF. DNA of the CDR3: TGTGCCAGCAGGCCCTCTACAGGGGAGAAAGAGACCCAGTACTTC.

The chain couples TRBV6-2 or TRBV6-3 to TRBJ1-2; D is undetermined. The germline V and J ends were trimmed by 2 bases and 7 bases, with 14 bases remaining between them. The length of the CDR3 is 14 residues. The germline V gene encodes CDR1 MNHEY and CDR2 SVGEGT. The CDR3 reads CASSYPGGLGGYTF. The CDR3 bases are TGTGCCAGCAGTTACCCGGGAGGGCTCGGTGGCTACACCTTC.

The CDR3 sequence: CASSQNRGSYNEQFF. In DNA form, the CDR3 reads TGTGCCAGCAGCCAAAATCGGGGTTCCTACAATGAGCAGTTCTTC. The rearrangement joins TRBV3-1 (or the pseudogene TRBV3-2) to TRBJ2-1, with a weak D call TRBD2 (5 bases). The CDR3 is 15 amino acids. V gave up 2 bases and J gave up 1 base, with 9 bases separating them. Per germline, CDR1 LGHDT and CDR2 YNNKEL (reference sequence).

The chain links TRBV7-2 to TRBJ1-1; D perhaps matches TRBD1 (5 bases). The V gene's germline CDR1 is SGHTA and CDR2 FQGNSA. CDR3 length: 13 residues. Trimming pared 1 base from V and 8 bases from J, leaving 11 bases between. The CDR3 region has the DNA TGTGCCAGCAGCTTAGATCGACAGAAAGAAGCTTTCTTT. This encodes CASSLDRQKEAFF.

The chain carries TRBV19 and TRBJ2-7; a possible D gene is TRBD2 (7 bases). CDR3 length equals 17 residues. The V end lost 3 bases, the J end lost 6 bases, and 24 bases lay between the germline ends. CDR1 LNHDA and CDR2 SQIVND come from the germline V gene (reference sequence). Written as DNA, the CDR3 is TGTGCCAGTAGTATGCCCCTCGTAGGGGGAGGGCTTTCCGAGCAGTACTTC. Encoded protein: CASSMPLVGGGLSEQYF.

J is TRBJ2-7 and V is TRBV5-4; 8 bases fit TRBD2. Germline V lookup: CDR1 SGHNT, CDR2 YYREEE (reference sequence). The CDR3 is 14 residues long. Germline trimming cut 4 bases from V and 0 bases from J; bases unmatched to any gene: 3. The CDR3 protein is CASSQLADSYEQYF. CDR3 nucleotides: TGTGCCAGCAGCCAACTAGCGGACTCCTACGAGCAGTACTTC.

In this sample, this clone turned up a few times. The CDR3 DNA follows: TGTGCCACCAGTGATTACCACAGGGCTTCAGAAGCTTTCTTT. Its protein product is CATSDYHRASEAFF. V and J are TRBV24-1 and TRBJ1-1; D might be TRBD1 (6 bases). V lost 2 bases, J lost 8 bases, and 14 bases lay in between. Germline V CDR1 and CDR2: KGHDR, SFDVKD. CDR3 length equals 14 residues.

The CDR3 region has the DNA TGTGCCACCAGCAGGGAGTACGGGACAGGGGTTGTGCAGGAAGAGTTCTTC. This translates into CATSREYGTGVVQEEFF. V and J are TRBV15 and TRBJ2-1, with 10 positions matching TRBD1. Unmatched junction bases numbered 19, after V lost 3 bases and J lost 14 bases. The CDR3 spans 17 residues. From germline, CDR1 is LNHNV and CDR2 YYDKDF (reference sequence).

The J gene is TRBJ2-2, the V gene TRBV3-1 (or the pseudogene TRBV3-2), with 9 nucleotides matching TRBD1. V dropped 4 bases and J dropped 9; count of bases not matched to a gene: 9. The CDR3 sequence is 15 residues long. Per the germline V gene, CDR1 is LGHDT and CDR2 is YNNKEL (reference sequence). The CDR3 here is CASSPDRGKSRELFF. The CDR3 DNA follows: TGTGCCAGCAGCCCCGACAGGGGGAAGTCCCGGGAGCTGTTTTTT.

The chain joins TRBV7-2 to TRBJ2-7; 7 positions agree with TRBD1. With V trimmed by 4 bases and J by 0 bases, 9 bases remained unmatched. CDR1 is SGHTA, CDR2 FQGNSA, per germline. This CDR3 contains 16 residues. CDR3 in amino acids: CASSYVAGDSSYEQYF. Here the CDR3 DNA reads TGTGCCAGCAGCTACGTAGCCGGGGACAGCTCCTACGAGCAGTACTTC.

This chain joins TRBV11-2 and TRBJ2-7; TRBD2 is a possible D gene (6 bases). Deletions cut 3 bases from V and 3 bases from J, with 18 bases between. Germline values: CDR1 SGHAT, CDR2 FQNNGV. This CDR3 comprises 16 residues. The chain's CDR3 is CASSFGGVGRGYEQYF. The DNA for the CDR3 is TGTGCCAGCAGCTTCGGCGGGGTCGGCCGTGGCTACGAGCAGTACTTC.

The rearrangement joins TRBV27 to TRBJ2-3; perhaps TRBD1 as D (6 bases). V was clipped by 4 bases and J by 2 bases, with 13 bases between them. The CDR3 is 15 amino acids. The germline V gene encodes CDR1 MNHEY and CDR2 SMNVEV (reference sequence). The CDR3 region has the DNA TGTGCCAGCAGTTCTACAGGGCTAATCACAGATACGCAGTATTTT. Protein product: CASSSTGLITDTQYF.

The V call is TRBV2, the J call TRBJ1-2, with D tentatively TRBD1 (5 bases). Germline CDR1 and CDR2: SNHLY and FYNNEI. The CDR3 consists of 15 residues. V gave up 7 bases and J gave up 5 bases, with 20 bases separating them. CDR3 amino acids: CASTKEIRTPYGYTF. CDR3 sequence (DNA): TGTGCCAGCACGAAAGAGATCCGGACACCTTATGGCTACACCTTC.

The rearrangement uses TRBV18 and TRBJ2-3; no firm D call. The V end lost 5 bases, the J end lost 0 bases, and 12 bases lay between the germline ends. Germline V gene sequence: CDR1 KGHSH, CDR2 LQKENI. This CDR3 has 15 amino acids. The CDR3 DNA follows: TGTGCCAGCTCAGTGACTTCTACTAGCACAGATACGCAGTATTTT. Amino acid sequence: CASSVTSTSTDTQYF.

The rearrangement joins TRBV6-5 to TRBJ1-2; 8 bases fit TRBD1. The CDR3 runs to 15 residues. With V trimmed by 6 bases and J by 4 bases, 10 bases remained unmatched. CDR1 MNHEY and CDR2 SVGAGI come from the germline V gene. The CDR3 loop reads CASRKQGDPTYGYTF. The CDR3 region has the DNA TGTGCCAGCAGAAAACAGGGGGACCCGACCTATGGCTACACCTTC.

This chain uses TRBV2 with TRBJ2-5; the D gene is possibly TRBD1 (7 bases). The V end lost 2 bases, the J end lost 5 bases, and 12 bases lay between the germline ends. The CDR3 is made up of 14 amino acids. CDR1 is SNHLY and CDR2 is FYNNEI in the germline V gene. The DNA of the CDR3 is TGTGCCAGCAGTGAATGGACAGGAGGGGAGACCCAGTACTTC. It is translated as CASSEWTGGETQYF. Together with reference TRBV2 and TRBJ2-5, the CDR3 gives the full variable domain: EPEVTQTPSHQVTQMGQEVILRCVPISNHLYFYWYRQILGQKVEFLVSFYNNEISEKSEIFDDQFSVERPDGSNFTLKIRSTKLEDSAMYFCASSEWTGGETQYFGPGTRLLVL.

V is TRBV6-5 and J is TRBJ1-2; no clear D gene. CDR3 size: 14 residues. Germline-derived CDR1 and CDR2 are MNHEY and SVGAGI. Trimming removed 4 bases from V and 5 bases from J, with 14 bases in between. As DNA, the CDR3 is TGTGCCAGCAGTTCCGGCGGACGGAGGTATGGCTACACCTTC. This encodes CASSSGGRRYGYTF.

The chain has TRBV7-2 and TRBJ1-2; 10 bases map to TRBD1. J gave up 5 bases and V 4 bases, and 7 bases lay outside the gene matches. The length of the CDR3 is 15 residues. The germline CDR1 and CDR2 sequences are SGHTA and FQGNSA. The DNA for the CDR3 is TGTGCCAGCAGCTCCACGGACAGGGGGTTTTATGGCTACACCTTC. Protein: CASSSTDRGFYGYTF.

The chain links TRBV18 to TRBJ2-1; D is uncertain. Per germline, CDR1 KGHSH and CDR2 LQKENI. The ends were cut back, 4 bases at V and 1 base at J, with 8 bases in the middle. The CDR3 has 14 residues. CDR3 amino acids: CASSQQFSYNEQFF. CDR3 nucleotide sequence: TGTGCCAGCTCACAACAGTTTTCCTACAATGAGCAGTTCTTC.

V and J are TRBV20-1 and TRBJ2-5; 7 bases align to TRBD2. The ends lost 6 bases at V and 5 bases at J; junction bases unmatched: 12. The CDR3 covers 14 residues. Per the germline V gene, CDR1 is DFQATT and CDR2 is SNEGSKA (reference sequence). The CDR3 loop reads CSASSAGDGETQYF. CDR3 nucleotides: TGCAGTGCCAGTTCGGCGGGAGATGGTGAGACCCAGTACTTC.

The chain combines TRBV19 with TRBJ1-6, with 7 bases identical to TRBD1. Germline values: CDR1 LNHDA, CDR2 SQIVND (reference sequence). This CDR3 region has 16 residues. The ends lost 6 bases at V and 5 bases at J; junction bases unmatched: 10. CDR3: CASRIVEGQNNSPLHF. In DNA, the CDR3 is TGTGCCAGTAGGATCGTCGAGGGACAGAATAATTCACCCCTCCACTTT. The full variable domain, with the rest looked up from reference TRBV19 and TRBJ1-6, is DGGITQSPKYLFRKEGQNVTLSCEQNLNHDAMYWYRQDPGQGLRLIYYSQIVNDFQKGDIAEGYSVSREKKESFPLTVTSAQKNPTAFYLCASRIVEGQNNSPLHFGNGTRLTVT.

The J gene is TRBJ2-1, the V gene TRBV19, with 13 nucleotides matching TRBD2. The CDR3 has 15 residues. Per germline, CDR1 LNHDA and CDR2 SQIVND (reference sequence). The J segment lost 9 bases and the V segment lost 4 bases, leaving 6 bases of the junction unmatched. The CDR3 protein is CASSTTSGREIEQFF. The DNA for the CDR3 is TGTGCCAGTAGTACTACTAGCGGGAGGGAGATTGAGCAGTTCTTC. The full variable domain, its missing parts supplied by reference TRBV19 and TRBJ2-1, is DGGITQSPKYLFRKEGQNVTLSCEQNLNHDAMYWYRQDPGQGLRLIYYSQIVNDFQKGDIAEGYSVSREKKESFPLTVTSAQKNPTAFYLCASSTTSGREIEQFFGPGTRLTVL.

The chain joins TRBV24-1 to TRBJ2-1, with 13 bases fitting TRBD2. The CDR3 consists of 13 residues. V was pared by 9 bases and J by 9 bases, with 4 bases of the junction left unmatched. Germline CDR1 reads KGHDR; CDR2 reads SFDVKD. Written as DNA, the CDR3 is TGTGCCACCGGGACTAGCGGGGAGGTTGAGCAGTTCTTC. Encoded protein: CATGTSGEVEQFF.

The J gene is TRBJ2-3, the V gene TRBV5-4; weak D call: TRBD2 (6 bases). Trimming shortened V by 5 bases and J by 4 bases, and 11 bases separated the two germline ends. The length of the CDR3 is 13 residues. Germline values: CDR1 SGHNT, CDR2 YYREEE (reference sequence). In DNA, the CDR3 is TGTGCCAGCAGGGGCGGGGTTGCAGATACGCAGTATTTT. This codes for CASRGGVADTQYF.

The V gene is TRBV19, the J gene TRBJ2-1; tentatively, D is TRBD2 (5 bases). The V end was cut by 4 bases, the J end by 0 bases, with 13 bases between. The CDR3 is made up of 16 amino acids. The germline gives CDR1 LNHDA, CDR2 SQIVND (reference sequence). The CDR3 nucleotides are TGTGCCAGTAGTACACCTTTAGCGAGCTCCTACAATGAGCAGTTCTTC. This codes for CASSTPLASSYNEQFF.

This chain links TRBV3-1 (or the pseudogene TRBV3-2) with TRBJ2-1, with a weak D call TRBD1 (6 bases). In germline, CDR1 is LGHDT, CDR2 YNNKEL (reference sequence). The CDR3 consists of 14 residues. Trimming took 1 base from V and 9 from J, leaving 13 bases between them. This chain's CDR3 is CASSQGRGAREQFF. CDR3 DNA sequence: TGTGCCAGCAGCCAAGGCAGGGGTGCGCGTGAGCAGTTCTTC.

The chain carries TRBV6-5 and TRBJ2-2, with 12 bases matching TRBD1. Trimming removed 5 bases from V and 7 bases from J; junction bases left unmatched: 5. The CDR3 runs 15 residues. The germline V gene encodes CDR1 MNHEY and CDR2 SVGAGI. This CDR3 reads CASSHRDRGRGELFF. The CDR3 DNA reads TGTGCCAGCAGTCACCGGGACAGGGGGCGCGGGGAGCTGTTTTTT.

This clone was seen a few times. The rearrangement joins TRBV11-2 to TRBJ1-3; D is undetermined. The CDR3 extends over 14 amino acids. Trimming removed 0 bases at V and 4 bases at J, with 7 bases between. Germline CDR1 SGHAT, CDR2 FQNNGV. The CDR3 DNA sequence: TGTGCCAGCAGCTTAGATCGTACAGGAAACACCATATATTTT. This sequence encodes CASSLDRTGNTIYF.

This chain links TRBV5-1 with TRBJ2-2; TRBD2 matches at 8 bases. V was pared by 3 bases and J by 4 bases, with 2 bases of the junction left unmatched. The CDR3 is made up of 14 amino acids. Germline V gene data show CDR1 as SGHRS and CDR2 as YFSETQ. The CDR3 nucleotides are TGCGCCAGCAGCTCAGCGGGAGTCACCGGGGAGCTGTTTTTT. It yields the protein CASSSAGVTGELFF. Full variable domain (missing parts from reference TRBV5-1 and TRBJ2-2): KAGVTQTPRYLIKTRGQQVTLSCSPISGHRSVSWYQQTPGQGLQFLFEYFSETQRNKGNFPGRFSGRQFSNSRSEMNVSTLELGDSALYLCASSSAGVTGELFFGEGSRLTVL.

The chain recombines TRBV6-4 with TRBJ2-6; no definite D call. CDR1 MRHNA and CDR2 SNTAGT come from the germline V gene. CDR3 length: 16 residues. Trimming removed 3 bases from V and 0 bases from J, with 9 bases in between. CDR3 in DNA: TGTGCCAGCAGTGAAGGCAGGATCTCTGGGGCCAACGTCCTGACTTTC. Its protein product is CASSEGRISGANVLTF.